The present T cell receptor beta chain was sequenced within a study of beta chain features in type 1 diabetes. Study information: Sorted cells from all samples, numbering 107,917,701, were examined.

Study-wide findings and caveats: People with Type 1 diabetes carried modestly yet significantly shorter TCRB CDR3s in all four CD4+ subsets.

TCRB transcripts that were expressed got sequenced, as all of the isolated RNA had been reverse transcribed. Measured with immunoSEQ multiplex PCR; TCRdb has only the in-frame clones, and not every one. The sample includes a few hundred thousand clones, 25% to 30% of them seen just once. Naive, central memory, regulatory and stem cell-like memory cells within the CD4+ compartment were sorted using CD45RO/CCR7/CD25/CD127/CD95/CD27. Sorted populations all had greater than 95% purity. This clone turned up a few times. The target antigen is unknown. Sequences were obtained from central memory CD4+ T cells from blood. The receptor was derived from a young man in good health.

The CDR3 loop is CSANLETQYF. The CDR3 DNA follows: TGCAGTGCTAATTTAGAGACCCAGTACTTC. The rearrangement joins TRBV20-1 to TRBJ2-5; D is ambiguous. Germline V lookup: CDR1 DFQATT, CDR2 SNEGSKA (reference sequence). This CDR3 has 10 amino acids. Trimming cost V 4 bases and J 4 bases, with 4 bases left between them.